The source of this TCR beta chain is a study of shared clonotypes between healthy human individuals. V shed 2 bases and J 1 base; nucleotides not matched to a gene: 5. The CDR3 has 17 amino acids. Germline assignment: CDR1 ENHRY and CDR2 SYGVKD. Repertoires were generated with immunoSEQ multiplex PCR, while TCRdb's copy carries only in-frame clones and drops some. The table lists 85,000 to 100,000 clones, 68% of them singletons. This clonotype was obtained from a man aged 25-40 years in good health. V is TRBV10-3 and J is TRBJ2-3; TRBD2 aligns across 11 bases. The sequenced sample consisted of memory CD8+ T cells sorted from blood. Documented subset: CD45RO+ cells pooled with CCR7-negative TemRA cells. The CDR3 nucleotides read TGTGCCATCAGTGAGACGACTAGCGGGGTAGGCACAGATACGCAGTATTTT. It codes for CAISETTSGVGTDTQYF.